A single sample is the source of the 8 T cell receptor beta chains below, sequenced in a study of blood T cell repertoires in COVID-19. Repertoires were generated with immunoSEQ multiplex PCR, while TCRdb's copy carries only in-frame clones and drops some. The sample holds about 75,000 clones, around 80% seen once. What was sequenced was peripheral blood. The source of these receptors is a woman aged 50 to 60 with acute or convalescent COVID-19.

The chain employs TRBV19 and TRBJ1-1, with 9 positions matching TRBD1. With 6 bases clipped from V and 0 bases from J, the junction kept 2 bases outside the gene matches. CDR1 and CDR2 from the germline V gene are LNHDA and SQIVND (reference sequence). This CDR3 spans 14 amino acids. This chain's CDR3 is CASRRQGVNTEAFF. CDR3 in DNA: TGTGCCAGTAGACGACAGGGGGTGAACACTGAAGCTTTCTTT.

V is TRBV6-2 or TRBV6-3 and J is TRBJ1-5; D might be TRBD1 (5 bases). The V gene lost 6 bases and the J gene lost 0 bases, with 12 bases spanning the gap. Germline-derived CDR1 and CDR2 are MNHEY and SVGEGT. The CDR3 covers 15 residues. The CDR3 DNA reads as TGTGCCAGCAGCCAGCGACAGAATAGCAATCAGCCCCAGCATTTT. Translation: CASSQRQNSNQPQHF.

V usage is TRBV12-3 or TRBV12-4 and J usage is TRBJ2-7, with D perhaps TRBD2 (6 bases). The CDR3 spans 13 residues. Trimming shortened V by 5 bases and J by 7 bases, and 15 bases separated the two germline ends. The CDR3 nucleotides read TGTGCCAGCAGTCTCCTCGGGAGTGGGGAGCAGTACTTC. This translates into CASSLLGSGEQYF.

The V call is TRBV2, the J call TRBJ2-1; D call uncertain. CDR1 is SNHLY and CDR2 is FYNNEI in the germline V gene. The length of the CDR3 is 15 residues. V was shortened by 6 bases and J by 0 bases, with 12 bases between the two germline ends. CDR3 in amino acids: CASRALYGSYNEQFF. The CDR3, as DNA: TGTGCCAGCAGGGCACTATACGGCTCCTACAATGAGCAGTTCTTC.

The chain combines TRBV5-1 with TRBJ2-7; 9 bases map to TRBD1. Looked up from germline, CDR1 is SGHRS and CDR2 is YFSETQ. This CDR3 contains 14 residues. Unmatched junction bases numbered 1, after V lost 0 bases and J lost 3 bases. CDR3 residues: CASSLAGQGYEQYF. For the CDR3, the DNA is TGCGCCAGCAGCTTGGCGGGACAGGGCTACGAGCAGTACTTC.

The sample holds one count of this clone. The rearrangement joins TRBV7-2 to TRBJ2-3, with TRBD2 matching 14 bases. The germline V gene encodes CDR1 SGHTA and CDR2 FQGNSA. J gave up 2 bases and V 5 bases, and 6 bases lay outside the gene matches. The CDR3 has 17 amino acids. CDR3 amino acids: CASSVRLAGGVTDTQYF. DNA of the CDR3: TGTGCCAGCAGCGTCCGACTAGCGGGAGGGGTCACAGATACGCAGTATTTT.

The chain couples TRBV18 to TRBJ2-2; 8 bases align to TRBD2. V lost 3 bases, J lost 0 bases, and 12 bases stayed unmatched. The CDR3 runs to 19 residues. Germline loops: CDR1 KGHSH, CDR2 LQKENI. CDR3 sequence reads: CASSPRGGGLFANTGELFF. The CDR3 DNA sequence: TGTGCCAGCTCACCTCGGGGGGGAGGTCTCTTCGCGAACACCGGGGAGCTGTTTTTT.

The V gene is TRBV6-2 or TRBV6-3, the J gene TRBJ2-7, with D possibly TRBD2 on 5 matching bases. Germline values: CDR1 MNHEY, CDR2 SVGEGT. The CDR3 loop spans 15 amino acids. V was trimmed by 2 bases and J by 2 bases, leaving 13 bases between them. CDR3 bases: TGTGCCAGCAGTTACCGACTAACCGGTACCTACGAGCAGTACTTC. As protein: CASSYRLTGTYEQYF.